Shown below are 11 T cell receptor beta chains from a single sample sequenced in a study of CD8 T cells in Susac syndrome. A quantity of roughly 0.5 to 1 ug RNA underwent reverse transcription using random hexamers. TCRdb re-called the immunoSEQ multiplex PCR reads with MiXCR, one entry per CDR3 protein. The table shows approximately 150,000 distinct CDR3 sequences, with approximately 96% occurring only once. The sequencing sample was made of CD4+ T cells from PBMCs. These receptors all stem from a human donor with Susac syndrome.

J is TRBJ1-2 and V is TRBV6-1; 7 bases match TRBD1. CDR1 and CDR2 from the germline V gene are MNHNS and SASEGT. There are 18 residues in the CDR3. V trimming: 6 bases; J trimming: 3 bases; junction bases outside the gene matches: 19. Here the CDR3 reads CASSQFRAPTGFHYGYTF. The CDR3 nucleotides read TGTGCCAGCAGCCAGTTTCGCGCCCCGACAGGGTTTCACTATGGCTACACCTTC.

The chain joins TRBV6-6 to TRBJ1-2, with 9 bases identical to TRBD1. The CDR3 is 12 amino acids. Unmatched junction bases numbered 7, after V lost 10 bases and J lost 7 bases. CDR1 MNHNY and CDR2 SVGAGI come from the germline V gene (reference sequence). The CDR3 region has the DNA TGTGCCACCCGGACAGGGGAAAGTGGCTACACCTTC. Translated: CATRTGESGYTF.

The chain is built from TRBV12-3 or TRBV12-4 and TRBJ2-1, with TRBD2 identical over 10 bases. The V segment lost 6 bases and the J segment 9 bases; nucleotides outside the gene matches: 8. The CDR3 is made up of 14 amino acids. In DNA, the CDR3 is TGTGCCAGCAGACCGAGCGGGGGGGCCATTGAGCAGTTCTTC. It encodes CASRPSGGAIEQFF.

The chain joins TRBV9 to TRBJ2-1; D unclear. The CDR3 consists of 13 residues. The germline V gene has CDR1 SGDLS and CDR2 YYNGEE. Trimming took off 0 bases at V and 6 bases at J, with 7 bases between the two ends. The CDR3 loop is CASSVVGVNEQFF. CDR3 nucleotide sequence: TGTGCCAGCAGCGTAGTTGGGGTCAATGAGCAGTTCTTC. The full variable domain, completed using reference TRBV9 and TRBJ2-1, is DSGVTQTPKHLITATGQRVTLRCSPRSGDLSVYWYQQSLDQGLQFLIQYYNGEERAKGNILERFSAQQFPDLHSELNLSSLELGDSALYFCASSVVGVNEQFFGPGTRLTVL.

This chain uses TRBV25-1 with TRBJ2-7; D remains ambiguous. The V end lost 4 bases, the J end lost 4 bases, and 2 bases lay between the germline ends. Germline-derived CDR1 and CDR2 are MGHDK and SYGVNS. This CDR3 has 10 amino acids. This chain's CDR3 is CASSGYEQYF. Written as DNA, the CDR3 is TGTGCCAGCAGTGGGTACGAGCAGTACTTC.

V is TRBV29-1 and J is TRBJ2-7; D gene ambiguous. Trimming cost V 5 bases and J 2 bases, with 7 bases left between them. Per germline, CDR1 SQVTM and CDR2 ANQGSEA. The CDR3 totals 11 residues. The CDR3 DNA reads as TGCAGCGTTATGATTACCTACGAGCAGTACTTC. This translates into CSVMITYEQYF.

The chain joins TRBV23-1 to TRBJ2-3, with 7 bases lining up with TRBD2. TRBV23-1 is sorted into the ORF group, with uncertain function. CDR3 size: 15 residues. V lost 10 bases, J lost 0 bases, and 10 bases stayed unmatched. The CDR3 DNA reads TGCGCCACCTTAACAACGACTAGCAGCACAGATACGCAGTATTTT. The encoded protein is CATLTTTSSTDTQYF.

The J gene is TRBJ2-7, the V gene TRBV4-1, with D perhaps matching TRBD1 (6 bases). V lost 3 bases, J lost 6 bases, and 18 bases lay in between. CDR1 and CDR2 (germline): MGHRA, YSYEKL. The CDR3 sequence is 15 residues long. The CDR3 loop reads CASSHLPGTKGEQYF. The CDR3 DNA is TGCGCCAGCAGCCACTTGCCCGGGACAAAAGGCGAGCAGTACTTC.

The chain recombines TRBV29-1 with TRBJ2-7; 10 bases match TRBD1. Germline assignment: CDR1 SQVTM and CDR2 ANQGSEA. Trimming at V came to 7 bases and at J to 5 bases, leaving 5 bases not matched to a gene. The CDR3 has 12 amino acids. CDR3 protein: CSGLGTGDEQYF. The DNA of the CDR3 is TGCAGCGGGCTCGGGACAGGGGACGAGCAGTACTTC.

The chain couples TRBV24-1 to TRBJ2-5, with D unresolved. Germline V gene lookup returns CDR1 KGHDR and CDR2 SFDVKD. There are 11 residues in the CDR3. The V and J ends lost 1 base and 7 bases respectively, with 3 bases between them. This CDR3 reads CATSDLRTQYF. The CDR3 nucleotides are TGTGCCACCAGTGATTTACGGACCCAGTACTTC.

This rearrangement joins TRBV29-1 to TRBJ2-5; D is perhaps TRBD2 (5 bases). CDR3 size: 13 residues. The germline CDR1 and CDR2 sequences are SQVTM and ANQGSEA. V gave up 5 bases and J gave up 5 bases, with 15 bases separating them. The CDR3 coding sequence is TGCAGCGTTAAAGCGGCAGCCGGGGAGACCCAGTACTTC. Translation gives CSVKAAAGETQYF.